What follows are 28 T cell receptor beta chains derived from one specimen sequenced in a study of PD-1 blockade in classical Hodgkin lymphoma (dated by TCRdb to 2018 to 2020). Library creation used the immunoSEQ multiplex PCR assay. The table comes from immuneACCESS by way of TCRdb, which keeps in-frame sequences with V and J called. Part of the clones is missing from these tables; in studies checked, under half for an unresolved V gene and the rest for unknown reasons. Present in this sample are approximately 15,000 clones, about four fifths of which were seen just once. 20% to 30% of the sample lies in the top ten. Explained via the paper, the time point label denotes: cycle 1 day 1 (C1D1), immediately before nivolumab initiation. Relapse after autologous stem cell transplantation had occurred in all trial patients, and cohorts A, B and C were distinguished by prior brentuximab vedotin exposure.

Sequencing used peripheral blood mononuclear cells (PBMCs), obtained at baseline. The receptors derive from a human donor with classical Hodgkin lymphoma.

V is TRBV27 and J is TRBJ2-1; a weak D match, TRBD2 (5 bases). The V gene's germline CDR1 is MNHEY and CDR2 SMNVEV (reference sequence). V lost 3 bases and J lost 14, with 14 bases in between. The CDR3 contains 12 residues. The CDR3 DNA follows: TGTGCCAGCAGTTTGCGGCGGGCTTCAGAGTTCTTC. Its protein is CASSLRRASEFF.

This clone was counted between two and nine times. The genes are TRBV7-9 and TRBJ1-1; no firm D call. The V end was cut by 5 bases, the J end by 5 bases, with 6 bases between. Germline V gene data show CDR1 as SEHNR and CDR2 as FQNEAQ (reference sequence). The CDR3 has 11 amino acids. CDR3 bases: TGTGCCAGCAGCCCTCGTACTGAAGCTTTCTTT. Residues: CASSPRTEAFF.

This chain links TRBV11-2 with TRBJ2-3; D unclear. Trimming removed 7 bases at V and 5 bases at J, with 10 bases between. The length of the CDR3 is 12 residues. Germline CDR1 SGHAT, CDR2 FQNNGV. The CDR3 sequence: CASNLRGDTQYF. Here the CDR3 DNA reads TGTGCCAGCAATTTGAGAGGAGATACGCAGTATTTT. The whole variable domain, filled in from reference TRBV11-2 and TRBJ2-3, reads EAGVAQSPRYKIIEKRQSVAFWCNPISGHATLYWYQQILGQGPKLLIQFQNNGVVDDSQLPKDRFSAERLKGVDSTLKIQPAKLEDSAVYLCASNLRGDTQYFGPGTRLTVL.

The chain joins TRBV9 to TRBJ1-2, with a possible D match to TRBD1 (5 bases). Between the trimmed V and J ends, which lost 0 bases and 1 base, there was a span of 13 bases. CDR3 length: 16 residues. Germline assignment: CDR1 SGDLS and CDR2 YYNGEE. The CDR3 protein is CASSVDKDTVNYGYTF. The DNA of the CDR3 is TGTGCCAGCAGCGTAGATAAGGACACTGTTAACTATGGCTACACCTTC.

The V gene is TRBV6-6, the J gene TRBJ2-1; weak D call: TRBD1 (6 bases). The CDR3 covers 12 residues. Germline-derived CDR1 and CDR2 are MNHNY and SVGAGI (reference sequence). Trimming pared 7 bases from V and 9 bases from J, leaving 13 bases between. The CDR3 sequence is CASTGQSFEQFF. DNA for the CDR3: TGTGCCAGCACCGGACAGTCGTTTGAGCAGTTCTTC.

The V call is TRBV19, the J call TRBJ1-1; 9 bases agree with TRBD1. Germline loops: CDR1 LNHDA, CDR2 SQIVND (reference sequence). The CDR3 has 16 amino acids. V dropped 4 bases and J dropped 6; count of bases not matched to a gene: 12. The CDR3 bases are TGTGCCAGTAGTACCTTGACAGGGGGAGGCCTGGCTGAAGCTTTCTTT. Protein product: CASSTLTGGGLAEAFF.

The rearrangement uses TRBV9 and TRBJ1-6; D unclear. The CDR3 extends over 16 amino acids. Germline CDR1 is SGDLS and CDR2 is YYNGEE. The ends were cut back, 0 bases at V and 0 bases at J, with 7 bases in the middle. CDR3 sequence (DNA): TGTGCCAGCAGCGTAGGGAGGAGCTCCTATAATTCACCCCTCCACTTT. Amino acids: CASSVGRSSYNSPLHF.

The genes are TRBV6-6 and TRBJ2-3; the D gene is possibly TRBD2 (6 bases). This CDR3 region has 13 residues. CDR1 is MNHNY, CDR2 SVGAGI, per germline (reference sequence). Trimming shortened V by 4 bases and J by 5 bases, and 10 bases separated the two germline ends. Here the CDR3 reads CASSWGVGDTQYF. In DNA, the CDR3 is TGTGCCAGCAGTTGGGGGGTCGGAGATACGCAGTATTTT.

V usage is TRBV7-8 and J usage is TRBJ1-1, with 8 bases matching TRBD1. V lost 2 bases and J lost 4; bases outside the gene matches: 0. Looked up from germline, CDR1 is SGHVS and CDR2 is FQNEAQ. CDR3 length equals 13 residues. Here the CDR3 reads CASSLTGGTEAFF. For the CDR3, the DNA is TGTGCCAGCAGCTTAACAGGGGGCACTGAAGCTTTCTTT.

The chain has TRBV25-1 and TRBJ2-5, with 8 nucleotides matching TRBD2. The V gene's germline CDR1 is MGHDK and CDR2 SYGVNS. The CDR3 spans 14 residues. J was trimmed by 6 bases and V by 3 bases; bases with no gene match: 6. The DNA for the CDR3 is TGTGCCAGCAGTGATTCAGGACTAGCCAAGACCCAGTACTTC. Encoded protein: CASSDSGLAKTQYF. Full variable domain (missing parts from reference TRBV25-1 and TRBJ2-5): EADIYQTPRYLVIGTGKKITLECSQTMGHDKMYWYQQDPGMELHLIHYSYGVNSTEKGDLSSESTVSRIRTEHFPLTLESARPSHTSQYLCASSDSGLAKTQYFGPGTRLLVL.

CDR3 loop: CAISERAGGAETQYF. The CDR3 DNA follows: TGTGCCATCAGTGAAAGAGCGGGGGGCGCAGAGACCCAGTACTTC. The chain has TRBV10-3 and TRBJ2-5; 9 bases fit TRBD2. The CDR3 runs to 15 residues. Losses at the gene ends were 3 bases for V and 4 bases for J; bases not matched to a gene: 6. The V gene's germline CDR1 is ENHRY and CDR2 SYGVKD.

The genes are TRBV11-2 and TRBJ2-7, with D perhaps assigned TRBD1 or TRBD2 (5 bases each). The CDR3 runs to 13 residues. V was cut by 10 bases and J by 0 bases, with 13 bases left in between. Looked up from germline, CDR1 is SGHAT and CDR2 is FQNNGV. Here the CDR3 reads CATGTLGSYEQYF. CDR3 coding DNA: TGTGCCACAGGGACGTTGGGCTCCTACGAGCAGTACTTC.

V gene TRBV6-5 combines with J gene TRBJ2-7; possible D gene TRBD1, 6 bases. There are 14 residues in the CDR3. V lost 2 bases and J 1 base, leaving 9 bases between the germline ends. Germline CDR1 is MNHEY and CDR2 is SVGAGI. This chain's CDR3 is CASSYRTASYEQYF. CDR3 DNA: TGTGCCAGCAGTTACCGGACAGCGTCCTACGAGCAGTACTTC.

V gene TRBV11-3 combines with J gene TRBJ2-1; 11 bases line up with TRBD2. In germline, CDR1 is SGHNT, CDR2 YENEEA. The length of the CDR3 is 15 residues. The V gene end was trimmed by 5 bases and the J gene end by 9 bases; junction bases not matched to a gene: 9. DNA for the CDR3: TGTGCCAGCAGCATTAGCGGGGGGGCCTCGGTTGAGCAGTTCTTC. Translation gives CASSISGGASVEQFF. Full variable domain (missing parts from reference TRBV11-3 and TRBJ2-1): EAGVVQSPRYKIIEKKQPVAFWCNPISGHNTLYWYLQNLGQGPELLIRYENEEAVDDSQLPKDRFSAERLKGVDSTLKIQPAELGDSAVYLCASSISGGASVEQFFGPGTRLTVL.

The chain carries TRBV11-3 and TRBJ1-2; 7 bases line up with TRBD1. Trimming cost V 5 bases and J 5 bases; bases outside gene matches: 8. Germline assignment: CDR1 SGHNT and CDR2 YENEEA. CDR3 length: 14 residues. The CDR3 sequence is CASSDETGRYGYTF. CDR3 bases: TGTGCCAGCAGCGACGAGACAGGGCGGTATGGCTACACCTTC. The complete variable domain, with remaining parts taken from reference TRBV11-3 and TRBJ1-2, reads EAGVVQSPRYKIIEKKQPVAFWCNPISGHNTLYWYLQNLGQGPELLIRYENEEAVDDSQLPKDRFSAERLKGVDSTLKIQPAELGDSAVYLCASSDETGRYGYTFGSGTRLTVV.

This clone came up a few times. The rearrangement uses TRBV6-9 and TRBJ1-2; 9 bases are a match to TRBD1. The germline V gene encodes CDR1 MNHGY and CDR2 SVAAGI. This CDR3 comprises 16 residues. V lost 5 bases to trimming and J lost 8 bases; unmatched junction nucleotides: 15. In DNA, the CDR3 is TGTGCCAGCAGTGAATGGGTGGGGAACAGGGGGCTGGGCTACACCTTC. This codes for CASSEWVGNRGLGYTF.

J is TRBJ1-6 and V is TRBV11-2; D gene uncertain. Germline V lookup: CDR1 SGHAT, CDR2 FQNNGV. This CDR3 spans 19 amino acids. With 5 bases removed from V and 1 base from J, the gap between germline ends came to 21 bases. The CDR3 region is CASSQSGLVSGSYNSPLHF. The DNA of the CDR3 is TGTGCCAGCAGCCAAAGCGGACTAGTGTCTGGGTCCTATAATTCACCCCTCCACTTT.

The genes are TRBV18 and TRBJ2-7; no reliable D call. From germline, CDR1 is KGHSH and CDR2 LQKENI. Trimming cost V 1 base and J 3 bases, with 7 bases left between them. This CDR3 has 13 residues. The chain's CDR3 is CASSPHSYYEQYF. Written as DNA, the CDR3 is TGTGCCAGCTCACCACACAGTTACTACGAGCAGTACTTC.

J is TRBJ2-3 and V is TRBV19; D is unresolved. CDR3 size: 13 residues. Deletions cut 3 bases from V and 4 bases from J, with 8 bases between. Germline CDR1 and CDR2: LNHDA and SQIVND (reference sequence). The CDR3 DNA is TGTGCCAGTAGTATGGGTCGGGCAGATACGCAGTATTTT. It translates to CASSMGRADTQYF.

In nucleotides, the CDR3 is TGTGCCAGCAGCTTAGGCAGGGGCAAACCAATCGTCGAGCTTATATACAATGAGCAGTTCTTC. It codes for CASSLGRGKPIVELIYNEQFF. V usage is TRBV7-6 and J usage is TRBJ2-1; D is possibly TRBD1 (6 bases). Trimming stripped 1 base from V and 4 bases from J, with 29 bases between. The CDR3 contains 21 residues. Germline CDR1 SGHVS, CDR2 FNYEAQ. The full variable domain, with the rest looked up from reference TRBV7-6 and TRBJ2-1, is GAGVSQSPRYKVTKRGQDVALRCDPISGHVSLYWYRQALGQGPEFLTYFNYEAQQDKSGLPNDRFSAERPEGSISTLTIQRTEQRDSAMYRCASSLGRGKPIVELIYNEQFFGPGTRLTVL.

The V call is TRBV7-3, the J call TRBJ1-1; D might be TRBD1 (5 bases). CDR3 length: 16 amino acids. The germline V and J ends were trimmed by 2 bases and 0 bases, with 13 bases remaining between them. Germline V CDR1 and CDR2: SGHTA, FQGTGA. The CDR3 DNA reads TGTGCCAGCAGCTTACTGGGGGGAAGACTGAACACTGAAGCTTTCTTT. Its protein product is CASSLLGGRLNTEAFF.

In its sample, this clone is medium-sized. The J gene is TRBJ1-5, the V gene TRBV5-6; maybe TRBD1 (6 bases). Germline values: CDR1 SGHDT, CDR2 YYEEEE. The CDR3 spans 14 residues. V lost 5 bases, J lost 8 bases, and 17 bases lay in between. CDR3: CASSRRTAREPQHF. The CDR3 coding sequence is TGTGCCAGCAGTCGCCGGACAGCCAGGGAGCCCCAGCATTTT.

The chain uses TRBV15 and TRBJ2-1, with TRBD2 matching 10 bases. From germline, CDR1 is LNHNV and CDR2 YYDKDF (reference sequence). The V segment lost 0 bases and the J segment 4 bases; nucleotides outside the gene matches: 3. The CDR3 sequence is 16 residues long. This CDR3 is CATSRETSGIYNEQFF. The CDR3 coding sequence is TGTGCCACCAGCAGAGAAACTAGCGGGATATACAATGAGCAGTTCTTC.

The chain is built from TRBV16 and TRBJ1-6; 9 bases align to TRBD1. The CDR3 spans 15 residues. After removal of 4 bases from V and 9 bases from J, the junction contained 7 bases not matched to a gene. The germline gives CDR1 KGHSY, CDR2 FQNENV. The CDR3, as DNA: TGTGCCAGCAGCCGCGCCGGGACAGGGTCTTCACCCCTCCACTTT. Its protein product is CASSRAGTGSSPLHF. The whole variable domain, filled in from reference TRBV16 and TRBJ1-6, reads GEEVAQTPKHLVRGEGQKAKLYCAPIKGHSYVFWYQQVLKNEFKFLISFQNENVFDETGMPKERFSAKCLPNSPCSLEIQATKLEDSAVYFCASSRAGTGSSPLHFGNGTRLTVT.

The chain joins TRBV6-4 to TRBJ2-3, with 9 bases aligning to TRBD2. Unmatched junction bases numbered 14, after V lost 6 bases and J lost 7 bases. The CDR3 sequence is 16 residues long. CDR1 is MRHNA and CDR2 is SNTAGT in the germline V gene. CDR3 DNA: TGTGCCAGCAGGCCCCCGGGACTAGCCCAGTTTAATACGCAGTATTTT. Translated, it gives CASRPPGLAQFNTQYF.

V and J are TRBV2 and TRBJ2-7, with D perhaps TRBD1 (5 bases). Germline lookup yields CDR1 SNHLY and CDR2 FYNNEI. The V gene lost 1 base and the J gene lost 6 bases, with 7 bases spanning the gap. The CDR3 extends over 12 amino acids. CDR3 sequence: CASSEEGREQYV. CDR3 nucleotide sequence: TGTGCCAGCAGTGAAGAGGGGCGCGAGCAGTACGTC.

This clone was found a few times. This rearrangement joins TRBV5-6 to TRBJ1-2; D might be TRBD1 (6 bases). Looked up from germline, CDR1 is SGHDT and CDR2 is YYEEEE. The CDR3 covers 13 residues. V lost 1 base and J lost 8, with 12 bases in between. In nucleotides, the CDR3 is TGTGCCAGCAGCTTGTATGACAGGCGGGGCTACACCTTC. This codes for CASSLYDRRGYTF.

On this clone: One junction end does not reproduce the germline sequence, and a read error may be involved. The chain employs TRBV9 and TRBJ2-3; D not certain. CDR1 and CDR2 from the germline V gene are SGDLS and YYNGEE. This CDR3 is 13 amino acids long. The CDR3 bases are TGTGCCAGCAGCGTAGTGGCAGAAGATGCGCAGTATTTT. This encodes CASSVVAEDAQYF.